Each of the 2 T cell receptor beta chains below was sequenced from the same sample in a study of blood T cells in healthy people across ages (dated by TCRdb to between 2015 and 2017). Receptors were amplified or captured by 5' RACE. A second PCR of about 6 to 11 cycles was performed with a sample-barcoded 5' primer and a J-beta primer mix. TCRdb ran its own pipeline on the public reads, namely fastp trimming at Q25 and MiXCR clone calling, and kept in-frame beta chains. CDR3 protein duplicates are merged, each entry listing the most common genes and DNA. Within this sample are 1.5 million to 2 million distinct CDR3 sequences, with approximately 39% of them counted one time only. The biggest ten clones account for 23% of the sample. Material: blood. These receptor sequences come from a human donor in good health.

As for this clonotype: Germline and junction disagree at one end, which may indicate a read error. CDR3 bases: TGTGCCAACAGCGTGGGACTTTCGGGAGAGCAGTACTTC. It codes for CANSVGLSGEQYF. The chain links TRBV9 to TRBJ2-4; possible D gene TRBD2, 6 bases. Per germline, CDR1 SGDLS and CDR2 YYNGEE. The CDR3 spans 13 residues.

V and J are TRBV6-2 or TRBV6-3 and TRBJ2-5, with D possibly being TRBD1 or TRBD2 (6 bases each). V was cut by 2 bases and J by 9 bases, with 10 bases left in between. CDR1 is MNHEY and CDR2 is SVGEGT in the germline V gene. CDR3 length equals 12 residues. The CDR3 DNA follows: TGTGCCAGCAGTTACCACGGGGGCGCCCAGTACTTC. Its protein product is CASSYHGGAQYF.